This T cell receptor (beta chain) was profiled in a study of cytomegalovirus exposure and HLA in healthy donors. Notes on the study in general: Earlier findings revealed that most TCR beta V segments proved productive either about 87% or about 30% of the time.

The length of the CDR3 is 15 residues. Germline CDR1 and CDR2: SGHTA and FQGNSA. Trimming removed 5 bases from V and 2 bases from J; junction bases left unmatched: 4. Vbeta (60) and Jbeta (13) primers were used in the PCR. Here immunoSEQ multiplex PCR was the method, and the copy in TCRdb shows in-frame clones only, minus some. The sample holds some 120,000 clones, 79% seen once. For this clone: Its target is not known.

The sequenced sample consisted of PBMCs. J is TRBJ1-3 and V is TRBV7-2; 9 bases match TRBD1. The clonotype comes from a man younger than 30 in good health and CMV-seronegative. In nucleotides, the CDR3 is TGTGCCAGCAGCGACGGACAGGGGACTGGAAACACCATATATTTT. Translating gives CASSDGQGTGNTIYF.